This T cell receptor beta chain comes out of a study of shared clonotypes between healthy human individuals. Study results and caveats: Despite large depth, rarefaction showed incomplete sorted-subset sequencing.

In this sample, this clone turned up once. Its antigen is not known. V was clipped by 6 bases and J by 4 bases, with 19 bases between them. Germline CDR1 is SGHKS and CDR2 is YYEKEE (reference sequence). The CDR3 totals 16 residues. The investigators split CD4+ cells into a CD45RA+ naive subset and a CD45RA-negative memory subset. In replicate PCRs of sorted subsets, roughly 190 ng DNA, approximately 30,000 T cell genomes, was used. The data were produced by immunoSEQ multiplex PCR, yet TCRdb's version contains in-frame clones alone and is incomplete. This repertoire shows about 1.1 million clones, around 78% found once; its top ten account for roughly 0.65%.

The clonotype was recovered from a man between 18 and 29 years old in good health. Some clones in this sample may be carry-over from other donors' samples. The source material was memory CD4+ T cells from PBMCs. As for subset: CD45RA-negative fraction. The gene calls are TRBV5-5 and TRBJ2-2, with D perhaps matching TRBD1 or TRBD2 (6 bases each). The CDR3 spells CASTSGGTSGTGELFF. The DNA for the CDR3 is TGTGCCAGCACCTCCGGCGGGACAAGTGGCACCGGGGAGCTGTTTTTT. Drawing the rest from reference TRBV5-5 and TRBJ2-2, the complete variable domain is DAGVTQSPTHLIKTRGQQVTLRCSPISGHKSVSWYQQVLGQGPQFIFQYYEKEERGRGNFPDRFSARQFPNYSSELNVNALLLGDSALYLCASTSGGTSGTGELFFGEGSRLTVL.